These 31 T cell receptor beta chains came from one sample sequenced in a study of T cell responses to AZD1222 COVID-19 vaccine. Generated by immunoSEQ multiplex PCR, the TCRdb table keeps only in-frame clones and is missing some. Of 95,000 to 110,000 clones in the sample, around 92% are singletons; the top ten hold roughly 8.9%. Material: peripheral blood, obtained 28 days after the second AZD1222 dose. Source of these receptors: an adult who received the AZD1222 COVID-19 vaccine.

This clone was counted a single time. This sample includes further DNA sequences coding for the same CDR3. CDR3 residues: CASSIDRGREQYF. The CDR3 DNA reads as TGTGCCAGTAGTATAGACAGGGGGCGCGAGCAGTACTTC. The chain couples TRBV19 to TRBJ2-7, with 8 positions matching TRBD1. From germline, CDR1 is LNHDA and CDR2 SQIVND (reference sequence). This CDR3 comprises 13 residues. Trimming at V came to 0 bases and at J to 6 bases, leaving 1 base not matched to a gene.

The chain recombines TRBV6-4 with TRBJ2-1; D is unresolved. The ends were cut back, 0 bases at V and 7 bases at J, with 10 bases in the middle. The length of the CDR3 is 14 residues. The V gene's germline CDR1 is MRHNA and CDR2 SNTAGT. The CDR3 nucleotides read TGTGCCAGCAGTGACTCCGTTGAAGAGAATGAGCAGTTCTTC. It translates to CASSDSVEENEQFF.

This clone was observed once. The chain couples TRBV20-1 to TRBJ2-1; D uncertain. This CDR3 has 11 residues. CDR1 and CDR2 from the germline V gene are DFQATT and SNEGSKA (reference sequence). V lost 1 base and J 12 bases, leaving 10 bases between the germline ends. The CDR3 bases are TGCAGTGCTAGAGGTGACCAGACGCAGTTCTTC. It yields the protein CSARGDQTQFF.

This clone showed up just once. As DNA, the CDR3 is TGTGCCAGCAGCTTCGATACAGGGGGTATTATGAACACTGAAGCTTTCTTT. This encodes CASSFDTGGIMNTEAFF. The chain joins TRBV5-6 to TRBJ1-1, with 8 bases aligning to TRBD1. CDR1 and CDR2 from the germline V gene are SGHDT and YYEEEE. This CDR3 is built from 17 residues. The trim removed 2 bases at V and 0 bases at J, leaving 9 bases unmatched.

This clone was picked up one time. The rearrangement joins TRBV7-9 to TRBJ1-2; D unclear. Trimming shortened V by 4 bases and J by 7 bases, and 13 bases separated the two germline ends. This CDR3 has 13 residues. CDR1 and CDR2 from the germline V gene are SEHNR and FQNEAQ (reference sequence). This CDR3 reads CASSWGGSGGYTF. CDR3 nucleotide sequence: TGTGCCAGCAGCTGGGGTGGCAGTGGTGGCTACACCTTC.

V is TRBV10-2 and J is TRBJ1-2; D remains unclear. Between the trimmed V and J ends, which lost 3 bases and 0 bases, there was a span of 11 bases. Germline V gene sequence: CDR1 WSHSY, CDR2 SAAADI. The CDR3 loop spans 15 amino acids. The CDR3 nucleotides read TGCGCCAGCAGTGATAAGGCCAGAGCTAACTATGGCTACACCTTC. Its translation is CASSDKARANYGYTF.

The chain links TRBV5-1 to TRBJ2-2; D ambiguous. This CDR3 has 17 residues. V dropped 4 bases and J dropped 1 base, with 17 bases sitting between them. Germline V gene sequence: CDR1 SGHRS, CDR2 YFSETQ. DNA for the CDR3: TGCGCCAGCAGCCTGCCAGTGGGCCCTGGGAACACCGGGGAGCTGTTTTTT. Amino acid sequence: CASSLPVGPGNTGELFF.

The J gene is TRBJ2-5, the V gene TRBV20-1; maybe TRBD1 (6 bases). Deletions cut 4 bases from V and 5 bases from J, with 8 bases between. The germline gives CDR1 DFQATT, CDR2 SNEGSKA (reference sequence). The CDR3 runs 11 residues. The CDR3 coding sequence is TGCAGTGCTAAGAGGGGGGAGACCCAGTACTTC. This translates into CSAKRGETQYF.

The chain has TRBV19 and TRBJ1-1; D possibly corresponds to TRBD1 (5 bases). Germline CDR1 and CDR2: LNHDA and SQIVND (reference sequence). The V and J ends lost 3 bases and 7 bases respectively, with 9 bases between them. The CDR3 consists of 12 residues. The CDR3 is CASSIPGGEAFF. The CDR3 nucleotides read TGTGCCAGTAGTATCCCCGGGGGTGAAGCTTTCTTT.

The chain carries TRBV4-1 and TRBJ2-7, with TRBD2 matching 8 bases. The trim removed 1 base at V and 3 bases at J, leaving 5 bases unmatched. This CDR3 contains 15 residues. Germline V gene lookup returns CDR1 MGHRA and CDR2 YSYEKL. The CDR3 DNA follows: TGCGCCAGCAGCCAAGGGACTAGCAGACACTACGAGCAGTACTTC. It specifies CASSQGTSRHYEQYF.

The chain's CDR3 is CASSFTFDPVETQYF. CDR3 DNA sequence: TGCGCCAGCAGCTTTACTTTCGACCCGGTTGAGACCCAGTACTTC. The chain combines TRBV5-1 with TRBJ2-5; no definite D call. CDR3 length: 15 amino acids. V gave up 2 bases and J gave up 5 bases, with 16 bases separating them. Per the germline V gene, CDR1 is SGHRS and CDR2 is YFSETQ.

CDR3 bases: TGTGCCAGCAGCCCCACTCAGGGGCTCAAGACTGAAGCTTTCTTT. Translation gives CASSPTQGLKTEAFF. This sequence joins TRBV11-2 and TRBJ1-1, with D possibly being TRBD1 (6 bases). Deletions cut 5 bases from V and 5 bases from J, with 18 bases between. The CDR3 totals 15 residues. Germline V lookup: CDR1 SGHAT, CDR2 FQNNGV.

The chain joins TRBV12-3 or TRBV12-4 to TRBJ2-3; D gene unclear. Trimming took 3 bases from V and 4 from J, leaving 8 bases between them. The CDR3 covers 13 residues. The CDR3 reads CASSFSAADTQYF. The CDR3 region has the DNA TGTGCCAGCAGTTTTTCAGCAGCAGATACGCAGTATTTT.

This clone appeared a single time. The chain links TRBV7-6 to TRBJ2-7, with D perhaps TRBD1 or TRBD2 (6 bases each). V lost 1 base to trimming and J lost 4 bases, with 14 bases between them. Germline V gene lookup returns CDR1 SGHVS and CDR2 FNYEAQ. CDR3 length equals 15 residues. CDR3 DNA sequence: TGTGCCAGCAGCTTAGGGGGGCGGGGCCAATACGAGCAGTACTTC. Its protein product is CASSLGGRGQYEQYF.

In DNA form, the CDR3 reads TGTGCCAGCAGTTCCGTGGGGGACCCTACCTACGAGCAGTACTTC. Encoded protein: CASSSVGDPTYEQYF. This rearrangement joins TRBV6-5 to TRBJ2-7; D tentatively reads TRBD1 or TRBD2 (5 bases each). V lost 4 bases to trimming and J lost 2 bases, with 15 bases between them. The germline gives CDR1 MNHEY, CDR2 SVGAGI. CDR3 length equals 15 residues.

The chain carries TRBV13 and TRBJ2-1; 11 bases align to TRBD2. This CDR3 region has 16 residues. V gave up 5 bases and J gave up 1 base; unmatched junction bases: 4. The germline V gene has CDR1 PRHDT and CDR2 FYEKMQ (reference sequence). This CDR3 reads CASSGWTSGSYNEQFF. Written as DNA, the CDR3 is TGTGCCAGCAGCGGGTGGACTAGCGGGTCCTACAATGAGCAGTTCTTC.

The CDR3 DNA is TGTGCCAGCAGCTTATCGACAGGGGGCTATGGCTACACCTTC. Protein: CASSLSTGGYGYTF. The genes are TRBV7-9 and TRBJ1-2; TRBD1 aligns across 9 bases. Germline lookup yields CDR1 SEHNR and CDR2 FQNEAQ (reference sequence). The CDR3 loop spans 14 amino acids. V shed 2 bases, J shed 4 bases, and the junction held 2 bases outside the gene matches.

The rearrangement uses TRBV27 and TRBJ2-2, with D possibly TRBD2 on 6 matching bases. The CDR3 runs 15 residues. V was cut by 3 bases and J by 4 bases, with 12 bases left in between. From germline, CDR1 is MNHEY and CDR2 SMNVEV (reference sequence). This CDR3 is CASSLRRVGTGELFF. The CDR3 bases are TGTGCCAGCAGTTTGAGGAGGGTGGGCACCGGGGAGCTGTTTTTT.

The chain employs TRBV19 and TRBJ1-5; 7 nucleotides align to TRBD1. The CDR3 is 14 residues long. Per germline, CDR1 LNHDA and CDR2 SQIVND (reference sequence). V lost 5 bases and J lost 6; bases outside the gene matches: 7. This CDR3 reads CASSVTGRGQPQHF. The CDR3 region has the DNA TGTGCCAGTAGTGTGACAGGGAGGGGTCAGCCCCAGCATTTT.

The chain has TRBV7-5 and TRBJ1-2. TRBV7-5 is termed a pseudogene. The CDR3 sequence is 16 residues long. CDR3 protein: CARSLEGDSFNYGYTF. The CDR3 DNA reads TGTGCCAGAAGCTTAGAAGGGGACTCGTTTAACTATGGCTACACCTTC.

This rearrangement joins TRBV5-6 to TRBJ1-1; weak D call: TRBD1 (6 bases). Trimming took off 4 bases at V and 6 bases at J, with 16 bases between the two ends. The germline gives CDR1 SGHDT, CDR2 YYEEEE. The CDR3 consists of 14 residues. The CDR3 spells CASSADRGFAEAFF. The CDR3, as DNA: TGTGCCAGCAGCGCGGACAGAGGTTTCGCTGAAGCTTTCTTT.

This chain joins TRBV14 and TRBJ2-7; TRBD2 matches at 11 bases. Germline V lookup: CDR1 SGHDN, CDR2 FVKESK. Trimming cost V 6 bases and J 9 bases; bases outside gene matches: 7. The CDR3 is 13 amino acids. In nucleotides, the CDR3 is TGTGCCAGCAGTCCTAGCGGGAGGTTCTGGCAGTACTTC. Protein product: CASSPSGRFWQYF.

This chain joins TRBV7-2 and TRBJ2-3, with 7 positions matching TRBD2. The CDR3 covers 14 residues. V was pared by 5 bases and J by 1 base, with 3 bases of the junction left unmatched. The germline gives CDR1 SGHTA, CDR2 FQGNSA. The CDR3 sequence is CASSLSGRTDTQYF. In nucleotides, the CDR3 is TGTGCCAGCAGCCTTAGCGGGCGCACAGATACGCAGTATTTT.

This chain joins TRBV30 and TRBJ1-2; D gene unclear. Trimming removed 0 bases from V and 5 bases from J, with 7 bases in between. The CDR3 has 12 residues. CDR1 GTSNPN and CDR2 SVGIG come from the germline V gene (reference sequence). Here the CDR3 reads CAWSVPIYGYTF. Here the CDR3 DNA reads TGTGCCTGGAGTGTTCCCATTTATGGCTACACCTTC.

V usage is TRBV9 and J usage is TRBJ1-6; 8 nucleotides line up with TRBD1. Germline V gene data show CDR1 as SGDLS and CDR2 as YYNGEE. The length of the CDR3 is 13 residues. Trimming at V came to 2 bases and at J to 10 bases, leaving 2 bases not matched to a gene. CDR3 in amino acids: CASSVRQGSPLHF. The CDR3 bases are TGTGCCAGCAGCGTCCGACAGGGGTCACCCCTCCACTTT.

The CDR3 here is CASSRSGIEYEQYF. The CDR3 DNA sequence: TGTGCCAGCAGTAGGTCAGGGATCGAGTACGAGCAGTACTTC. The chain employs TRBV2 and TRBJ2-7; possibly TRBD1 for D (5 bases). The CDR3 spans 14 residues. From germline, CDR1 is SNHLY and CDR2 FYNNEI. Trimming stripped 5 bases from V and 4 bases from J, with 15 bases between.

This chain links TRBV6-1 with TRBJ2-7; TRBD1 or TRBD2 may be the D gene (5 bases each). The CDR3 runs 12 residues. The V gene's germline CDR1 is MNHNS and CDR2 SASEGT. Trimming pared 2 bases from V and 4 bases from J, leaving 6 bases between. The CDR3 DNA reads as TGTGCCAGCAGTGAATGGGGGTACGAGCAGTACTTC. It translates to CASSEWGYEQYF.

This clone came up once. This chain uses TRBV4-3 with TRBJ1-2; 7 bases agree with TRBD1. Germline values: CDR1 LGHNA, CDR2 YSLEER. The CDR3 totals 13 residues. V lost 0 bases and J lost 8; bases outside the gene matches: 3. In DNA, the CDR3 is TGCGCCAGCAGCCAAGATCAGGGGGACGGCTACACCTTC. Protein sequence: CASSQDQGDGYTF.

The rearrangement joins TRBV18 to TRBJ2-2; 10 bases are shared with TRBD2. The germline V gene has CDR1 KGHSH and CDR2 LQKENI. This CDR3 region has 16 residues. V dropped 0 bases and J dropped 6; count of bases not matched to a gene: 4. As DNA, the CDR3 is TGTGCCAGCTCACCACCCTTAGCGGGGGGTTCCGGGGAGCTGTTTTTT. Its translation is CASSPPLAGGSGELFF.

The rearrangement uses TRBV6-5 and TRBJ2-3; TRBD1 aligns across 8 bases. The CDR3 is made up of 14 amino acids. Germline V gene lookup returns CDR1 MNHEY and CDR2 SVGAGI. Trimming took 11 bases from V and 9 from J; bases not matched to a gene: 16. The CDR3 loop is CASARTGWVATQYF. For the CDR3, the DNA is TGTGCCTCCGCGAGGACAGGGTGGGTTGCCACGCAGTATTTT.

A single count supports this clone. The chain has TRBV7-8 and TRBJ2-5; D gene ambiguous. The germline V gene encodes CDR1 SGHVS and CDR2 FQNEAQ. This CDR3 comprises 13 residues. Trimming left V 6 bases short and J 7 bases short, with 15 bases between. The CDR3 nucleotides are TGTGCCAGCAGACTCCTCGCAAAGCGGACCCAGTACTTC. This translates into CASRLLAKRTQYF.